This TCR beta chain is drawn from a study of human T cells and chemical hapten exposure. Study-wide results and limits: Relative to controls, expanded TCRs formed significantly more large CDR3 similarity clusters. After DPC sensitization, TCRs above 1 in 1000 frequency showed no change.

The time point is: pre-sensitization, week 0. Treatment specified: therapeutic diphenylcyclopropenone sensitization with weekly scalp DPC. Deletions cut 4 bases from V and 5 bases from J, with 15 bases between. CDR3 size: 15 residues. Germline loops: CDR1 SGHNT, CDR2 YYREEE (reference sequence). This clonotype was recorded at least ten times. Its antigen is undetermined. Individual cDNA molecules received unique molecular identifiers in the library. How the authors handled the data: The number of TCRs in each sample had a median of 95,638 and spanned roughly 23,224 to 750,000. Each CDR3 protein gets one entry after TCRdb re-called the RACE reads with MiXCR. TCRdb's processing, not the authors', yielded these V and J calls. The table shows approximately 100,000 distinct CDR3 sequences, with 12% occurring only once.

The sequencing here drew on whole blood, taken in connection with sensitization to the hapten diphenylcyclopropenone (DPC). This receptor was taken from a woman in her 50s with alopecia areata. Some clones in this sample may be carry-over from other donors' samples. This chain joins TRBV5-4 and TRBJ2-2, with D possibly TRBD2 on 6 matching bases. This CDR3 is CASSLSGTSTGELFF. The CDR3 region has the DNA TGTGCCAGCAGCCTATCCGGGACTTCTACCGGGGAGCTGTTTTTT.